These T cell receptor beta chains were read from a single sample in a study of blood T cell repertoires in COVID-19. Method: immunoSEQ multiplex PCR; TCRdb's copy keeps in-frame clones and lacks some. Among under 300,000 clones listed, 80% to 90% were seen once. Material: peripheral blood. Every receptor here comes from a man older than 75 with acute or convalescent COVID-19. Each CDR3 is given with its conserved first and last residue. Each record gives: V gene, clone size, J gene, D gene, CDR3 protein, CDR3 DNA. The D gene is left open where the match is weak. Clone size is shown for a subset of rows, as once, few, many or a class of expanded clone.

>TRBV11-2|once|TRBJ1-3|NA
CASSLAGGQPAGNTIYF
TGTGCCAGCAGCTTAGCGGGTGGCCAGCCGGCGGGAAACACCATATATTTT
>TRBV3-1/TRBV3-2|NA|TRBJ1-1|NA
CASSRGITEAFF
TGTGCCAGCAGCCGAGGAATCACTGAAGCTTTCTTT
>TRBV7-8|few|TRBJ2-7|NA
CASSPPGAYEQYF
TGTGCCAGCAGCCCACCCGGAGCCTACGAGCAGTACTTC
>TRBV5-1|NA|TRBJ1-2|NA
CASSLDINYGYTF
TGCGCCAGCAGCTTGGATATTAACTATGGCTACACCTTC
>TRBV27|NA|TRBJ2-3|NA
CASSLELGDTQYF
TGTGCCAGCAGTTTAGAACTAGGAGATACGCAGTATTTT
>TRBV19|NA|TRBJ2-2|TRBD2
CASSPRLAGGKNTGELFF
TGTGCCAGTAGTCCGCGACTAGCGGGGGGCAAGAACACCGGGGAGCTGTTTTTT
>TRBV30|NA|TRBJ2-3|TRBD2
CAWSVASGGGTDTQYF
TGTGCCTGGAGTGTGGCTAGCGGGGGAGGCACAGATACGCAGTATTTT
>TRBV19|NA|TRBJ1-5|NA
CASSIPPTLYSNQPQHF
TGTGCCAGTAGTATACCTCCGACACTGTATAGCAATCAGCCCCAGCATTTT
>TRBV19|NA|TRBJ1-2|TRBD1
CASSTGTGGYGYTF
TGTGCCAGTAGTACCGGGACAGGAGGGTATGGCTACACCTTC
>TRBV19|NA|TRBJ2-7|TRBD1
CASSSGTVSSYEQYF
TGTGCCAGTAGTTCCGGGACAGTGAGCTCCTACGAGCAGTACTTC
>TRBV6-1|NA|TRBJ1-1|NA
CASSESTVSLAFF
TGTGCCAGCAGTGAATCTACGGTATCTCTAGCTTTCTTT
>TRBV6-4|NA|TRBJ2-1|TRBD2
CASSPFSGRTAYNEQFF
TGTGCCAGCAGCCCGTTTAGCGGGAGGACCGCCTACAATGAGCAGTTCTTC
>TRBV14|NA|TRBJ1-6|NA
CASSRLGDSPLHF
TGTGCCAGCAGCCGCCTCGGTGATTCACCCCTCCACTTT
>TRBV6-5|NA|TRBJ1-1|NA
CASSAQRSTEAFF
TGTGCCAGCAGCGCGCAGCGGAGCACTGAAGCTTTCTTT
>TRBV7-9|few|TRBJ1-5|NA
CASSFLGERDQPQHF
TGTGCCAGCAGCTTCTTGGGAGAGCGGGATCAGCCCCAGCATTTT
>TRBV3-1/TRBV3-2|NA|TRBJ1-6|NA
CASSPGGSPLHF
TGTGCCAGCAGCCCGGGGGGTTCACCCCTCCACTTT
>TRBV6-6|NA|TRBJ2-7|TRBD2
CASSKLAGIYEQYF
TGTGCCAGCAGCAAACTAGCGGGAATCTACGAGCAGTACTTC
>TRBV6-5|NA|TRBJ1-4|NA
CASTYRGGEKLFF
TGTGCCAGCACCTACCGGGGAGGCGAAAAACTGTTTTTT
>TRBV5-1|NA|TRBJ2-7|NA
CASSLAGGSYEQYF
TGCGCCAGCAGCTTGGCGGGGGGCAGCTACGAGCAGTACTTC
>TRBV7-8|NA|TRBJ1-2|TRBD1
CASSLVAGQNYGYTF
TGTGCCAGCAGCTTAGTGGCGGGACAGAACTATGGCTACACCTTC
>TRBV16|NA|TRBJ2-6|NA
CASSLGGAGANVLTF
TGTGCCAGCAGCCTTGGGGGGGCCGGGGCCAACGTCCTGACTTTC
>TRBV7-9|NA|TRBJ2-7|NA
CASSVSDYEQYF
TGTGCCAGCAGCGTTTCAGACTACGAGCAGTACTTC
>TRBV7-9|NA|TRBJ1-2|NA
CASSHETENYGYTF
TGTGCCAGCAGCCACGAGACGGAGAACTATGGCTACACCTTC
>TRBV7-9|NA|TRBJ2-4|TRBD2
CASSSPSGTKNIQYF
TGTGCCAGCAGCTCCCCTAGCGGGACTAAAAACATTCAGTACTTC
>TRBV7-2|NA|TRBJ2-5|TRBD2
CASSLVSGETQYF
TGTGCCAGCAGCTTAGTTAGCGGGGAGACCCAGTACTTC
>TRBV24-1|NA|TRBJ2-3|NA
CATSEATGDTQYF
TGTGCCACCAGTGAAGCAACAGGGGATACGCAGTATTTT
>TRBV7-3|NA|TRBJ1-1|NA
CASSLIAGGFTEAFF
TGTGCCAGCAGCTTAATCGCCGGGGGATTCACTGAAGCTTTCTTT
>TRBV6-2/TRBV6-3|once|TRBJ1-4|TRBD1
CASSYSRGQTNEKLFF
TGTGCCAGCAGTTACTCGCGGGGACAGACTAATGAAAAACTGTTTTTT
>TRBV7-2|NA|TRBJ2-2|TRBD2
CASREGGSNTGELFF
TGTGCCAGCAGAGAGGGCGGGAGCAACACCGGGGAGCTGTTTTTT
>TRBV5-1|NA|TRBJ1-2|NA
CASSFGTLFYGYTF
TGCGCCAGCAGCTTCGGGACATTGTTCTATGGCTACACCTTC
>TRBV28|once|TRBJ2-6|NA
CASSNPRDTPSGANVLTF
TGTGCCAGCAGCAACCCACGGGACACACCTTCTGGGGCCAACGTCCTGACTTTC
>TRBV5-1|NA|TRBJ2-2|NA
CASSLDGGAGELFF
TGCGCCAGCAGCCTGGACGGAGGGGCCGGGGAGCTGTTTTTT
>TRBV19|NA|TRBJ1-1|NA
CASSSGYGGNTEAFF
TGTGCCAGTAGTAGCGGTTACGGGGGAAACACTGAAGCTTTCTTT
>TRBV28|few|TRBJ2-7|TRBD2
CASSSEGLAGGYEQYF
TGTGCCAGCAGTTCAGAGGGACTAGCGGGAGGCTACGAGCAGTACTTC
>TRBV6-5|NA|TRBJ2-2|TRBD2
CASIRLAGSTGELFF
TGTGCCAGCATCCGACTAGCGGGTAGTACCGGGGAGCTGTTTTTT
>TRBV5-1|NA|TRBJ2-3|TRBD2
CASSLAGTSGSRFTDTQYF
TGCGCCAGCAGCTTGGCCGGGACTAGCGGGAGTAGATTCACAGATACGCAGTATTTT
>TRBV7-2|NA|TRBJ1-1|NA
CASSLAVRNTEAFF
TGTGCCAGCAGCTTAGCGGTGAGGAACACTGAAGCTTTCTTT
>TRBV5-6|NA|TRBJ2-2|NA
CASSRFWTENTGELFF
TGTGCCAGCAGCCGATTTTGGACAGAGAACACCGGGGAGCTGTTTTTT
>TRBV5-1|NA|TRBJ2-1|NA
CASSLGGSNNEQFF
TGCGCCAGCAGCTTGGGGGGCTCTAACAATGAGCAGTTCTTC
>TRBV5-4|few|TRBJ2-7|NA
CASSLLGHNYEQYF
TGTGCCAGCAGCTTGTTGGGACATAACTACGAGCAGTACTTC
>TRBV24-1|NA|TRBJ1-6|TRBD1
CATSDRTTPQGAVHNSPLHF
TGTGCCACCAGTGATAGAACCACCCCACAGGGGGCGGTCCATAATTCACCCCTCCACTTT